The rows below give T cell receptor beta chains drawn from one sample of a study of T cell responses to AZD1222 COVID-19 vaccine. Measured with immunoSEQ multiplex PCR; TCRdb has only the in-frame clones, and not every one. The sample includes 77,000 or so clones, 85% to 90% seen only once; the top ten take around 29%. The sequencing here drew on peripheral blood, taken on day 0 of AZD1222 vaccination. The receptors shown here come from an adult in good health. CDR3s include the opening cysteine and the closing phenylalanine or tryptophan. A D gene is named only where the DNA matches it firmly. Expanded clones are given a class, and other clones once, few, many or no size at all.

NA,TRBD2,TRBV28,17,TRBJ2-7,TGTGCCAGCAGTGCCAGACTAGCGGGAGCCCTCCTTGGAGAGCAGTACTTC,CASSARLAGALLGEQYF
NA,NA,TRBV24-1,11,TRBJ2-2,TGTGCCACCAGTTACACCGGGGAGCTGTTTTTT,CATSYTGELFF
NA,NA,TRBV7-9,18,TRBJ2-2,TGTGCCAGCAGCTCCAGACAGGAAATAATACCGAACACCGGGGAGCTGTTTTTT,CASSSRQEIIPNTGELFF
once,TRBD1,TRBV28,22,TRBJ1-2,TGTGCCAGCAAAATTGAGCGGGGCGTGGGGGGACAGGGGACTTATACTAACTATGGCTACACCTTC,CASKIERGVGGQGTYTNYGYTF
NA,NA,TRBV5-1,14,TRBJ2-7,TGCGCCAGCAGCTTGGTTTCCGGGTATGGCGAGCAGTACTTC,CASSLVSGYGEQYF
NA,TRBD1,TRBV6-5,14,TRBJ1-2,TGTGCCAGCAGATACTCTGACAGGGGCTATGGCTACACCTTC,CASRYSDRGYGYTF
NA,TRBD1,TRBV29-1,11,TRBJ1-4,TGCAGCGTTGCAGGGGGGGAAAAACTGTTTTTT,CSVAGGEKLFF
NA,NA,TRBV30,16,TRBJ1-5,TGTGCCTGGAGTCCACTAGGAGGGCTGAGCAATCAGCCCCAGCATTTT,CAWSPLGGLSNQPQHF
NA,TRBD2,TRBV9,13,TRBJ2-2,TGTGCCAGCAGCGGATCGGGGGGCGGGGAGCTGTTTTTT,CASSGSGGGELFF
few,NA,TRBV6-2/TRBV6-3,14,TRBJ2-1,TGTGCCAGCAGTTACGGGGCGGGTTACAATGAGCAGTTCTTC,CASSYGAGYNEQFF
once,TRBD2,TRBV14,17,TRBJ2-5,TGTGCCAGCAGCCAAGTAAAGCTAGCGGGAGTCCGGGAGACCCAGTACTTC,CASSQVKLAGVRETQYF
once,NA,TRBV6-2/TRBV6-3,11,TRBJ2-7,TGTGCCAGCAGTTTCCAGGGCGAGCAGTACTTC,CASSFQGEQYF
NA,TRBD2,TRBV7-9,15,TRBJ2-3,TGTGCCAGCAGCGTTAGACTAGCGGGAACAGATACGCAGTATTTT,CASSVRLAGTDTQYF
NA,NA,TRBV7-2,16,TRBJ2-1,TGTGCCAGCAGCTCTTTTGGGGGGAAGGGCGACAATGAGCAGTTCTTC,CASSSFGGKGDNEQFF
NA,NA,TRBV3-1/TRBV3-2,15,TRBJ2-1,TGTGCCAGCAGCCAAGTGTGGGATTCGAACAATGAGCAGTTCTTC,CASSQVWDSNNEQFF
NA,NA,TRBV28,15,TRBJ1-5,TGTGCCAGCAGTGCGGTGGTACCGACCAATCAGCCCCAGCATTTT,CASSAVVPTNQPQHF
NA,NA,TRBV2,15,TRBJ1-3,TGTGCCAGCGCGCGGGGCACATCCTCTGGAAACACCATATATTTT,CASARGTSSGNTIYF
once,NA,TRBV9,15,TRBJ2-7,TGTGCCAGCAGCACCATGGGGGGCGCGAGATACGAGCAGTACTTC,CASSTMGGARYEQYF
NA,NA,TRBV27,12,TRBJ1-6,TGTGCCAGCAGTGATCGGAATTCACCCCTCCACTTT,CASSDRNSPLHF
NA,NA,TRBV6-5,15,TRBJ2-3,TGTGCCAGCAGCCGAGCGGCCCTGGGGCCAGATACGCAGTATTTT,CASSRAALGPDTQYF
NA,NA,TRBV7-3,15,TRBJ2-1,TGTGCCAGCAGGCTACTGGCGTACGGCGACAATGAGCAGTTCTTC,CASRLLAYGDNEQFF
NA,NA,TRBV19,15,TRBJ2-3,TGTGCCAGTACCTGGACAGTCACTTTCACAGATACGCAGTATTTT,CASTWTVTFTDTQYF
NA,NA,TRBV28,12,TRBJ1-2,TGTGCCAGCAGCGAAAGGGGCTATGGCTACACCTTC,CASSERGYGYTF
once,TRBD2,TRBV14,18,TRBJ2-3,TGTGCCAGCAGCCTGAACTCAGGCCGCGGGAGTAACCCAGATACGCAGTATTTT,CASSLNSGRGSNPDTQYF
NA,NA,TRBV9,15,TRBJ2-7,TGTGCCAGCAGCGTAGGTTTTGGCAGGGGCCACGAGCAGTACTTC,CASSVGFGRGHEQYF
NA,NA,TRBV4-1,14,TRBJ1-2,TGCGCCAGCAGCCAAGAGCAGGGTGCCTATGGCTACACCTTC,CASSQEQGAYGYTF
NA,NA,TRBV18,15,TRBJ2-7,TGTGCCAGCTCGGACAGTCTAACTACCACCCACGAGCAGTACTTC,CASSDSLTTTHEQYF
NA,NA,TRBV27,13,TRBJ1-1,TGTGCCAGCAGTGTCAGCCCGAGGACTGAAGCTTTCTTT,CASSVSPRTEAFF
NA,NA,TRBV5-1,14,TRBJ1-6,TGCGCCAGCAGCTTGGTGGGGGGGCTTTCACCCCTCCACTTT,CASSLVGGLSPLHF
NA,TRBD1,TRBV2,15,TRBJ2-7,TGTGCCAGCAGTGAATTAACAGGGGGCGGCTACGAGCAGTACTTC,CASSELTGGGYEQYF
NA,NA,TRBV28,14,TRBJ1-6,TGTGCCAGCAGTTTGCAGGGTGTACATTCACCCCTCCACTTT,CASSLQGVHSPLHF
NA,NA,TRBV18,14,TRBJ2-7,TGTGCCAGCTCACCTCCAGGACGGATCTACGAGCAGTACTTC,CASSPPGRIYEQYF
NA,TRBD2,TRBV7-9,16,TRBJ2-5,TGTGCCAGCAGCTCCTTGACTAGCGGGGGGCAAGAGACCCAGTACTTC,CASSSLTSGGQETQYF
NA,TRBD2,TRBV5-5,15,TRBJ2-3,TGTGCCAGCAGCTTGGTGGGGACTAGCCCAGATACGCAGTATTTT,CASSLVGTSPDTQYF
NA,TRBD1,TRBV5-8,15,TRBJ1-2,TGTGCCAGCAGCTTGGCCGGACAGGTGGCCTATGGCTACACCTTC,CASSLAGQVAYGYTF
NA,NA,TRBV7-9,19,TRBJ2-1,TGTGCCAGCAGCTTAACGGCAAGGACTTTTGAAAGCTCCTACAATGAGCAGTTCTTC,CASSLTARTFESSYNEQFF
NA,NA,TRBV7-7,12,TRBJ2-2,TGTGCTAGCAGCGCCGGGCTCGGGGAGCTGTTTTTT,CASSAGLGELFF
NA,TRBD2,TRBV4-2,17,TRBJ2-5,TGTGCCAGCAGCCAAGAATGGCGGGAGGGCCGACAAGAGACCCAGTACTTC,CASSQEWREGRQETQYF
NA,NA,TRBV11-1,14,TRBJ2-7,TGTGCCAGCAGCTTTGGGGGCGGGTCCTACGAGCAGTACTTC,CASSFGGGSYEQYF
once,TRBD2,TRBV5-1,15,TRBJ2-7,TGCGCCAGCAGCAAAGGACTAGCGGAAGTCCTCAAGCAGTACTTC,CASSKGLAEVLKQYF
NA,NA,TRBV24-1,14,TRBJ2-7,TGTGCCACCAGTGAACCGGGGTCCTTCTACGAGCAGTACTTC,CATSEPGSFYEQYF
NA,TRBD1,TRBV24-1,18,TRBJ2-3,TGTGCCACCAGTGATCCTCCCGGGACAGGGGGCGGCACAGATACGCAGTATTTT,CATSDPPGTGGGTDTQYF
NA,NA,TRBV5-8,16,TRBJ1-2,TGTGCCAGCAGCTTGGAGCTCGGGGGCGAGATGTATGGCTACACCTTC,CASSLELGGEMYGYTF
NA,NA,TRBV3-1/TRBV3-2,14,TRBJ2-5,TGTGCCAGCAGCCAACTCCCGAACCAAGAGACCCAGTACTTC,CASSQLPNQETQYF
NA,NA,TRBV28,14,TRBJ1-2,TGTGCCAGCAGAGGGGGTCTAAGGAGGGGCGGCTACACCTTC,CASRGGLRRGGYTF
NA,NA,TRBV28,17,TRBJ1-5,TGTGCCAGCAGACCCGGTGGGGCCGGGGCTTTAAATCAGCCCCAGCATTTT,CASRPGGAGALNQPQHF
few,TRBD1,TRBV27,14,TRBJ1-5,TGTGCCAGCAGTTCAGACAGGGGGCAGGAGCCCCAGCATTTT,CASSSDRGQEPQHF
NA,NA,TRBV29-1,14,TRBJ2-1,TGCAGCGTGCTCCCCCAGTCGGGCTACAATGAGCAGTTCTTC,CSVLPQSGYNEQFF
NA,NA,TRBV24-1,11,TRBJ1-2,TGTGCCGCGGGGGCGGGGAACGGCTACACCTTC,CAAGAGNGYTF
NA,NA,TRBV2,14,TRBJ2-7,TGTGCCAGCAGTGAAAGCATGCACATCTACGAGCAGTACTTC,CASSESMHIYEQYF
NA,NA,TRBV3-1/TRBV3-2,13,TRBJ2-7,TGTGCCAGCAGCCAAGCCGGGGTCAACGAGCAGTACTTC,CASSQAGVNEQYF
NA,TRBD2,TRBV29-1,15,TRBJ2-5,TGCAGCGTTGGGGGGGGTTCGTCCCGCCAAGAGACCCAGTACTTC,CSVGGGSSRQETQYF
NA,NA,TRBV7-2,13,TRBJ1-1,TGTGCCAGCAGCTTTACAAGGGGGGATGAAGCTTTCTTT,CASSFTRGDEAFF
NA,NA,TRBV7-9,14,TRBJ2-1,TGTGCCAGCAGCTTTCCCCTTGCTGGCGATGAGCAGTTCTTC,CASSFPLAGDEQFF
NA,NA,TRBV14,14,TRBJ2-1,TGTGCCAGCAGCCAAAGCGGGTTAGGGAATGAGCAGTTCTTC,CASSQSGLGNEQFF